The 6 T cell receptor beta chains presented below share a single source sample, sequenced in a study of spatial heterogeneity in lung cancer. Study outcomes and limitations: Within tumors, counts of expanded alpha and beta TCRs tracked tumor mutation counts.

TCRdb re-derived calls from the 5' RACE reads in MiXCR, one entry per CDR3 protein. The sample lists approximately 11,000 distinct CDR3 sequences, around 5.2% occurring once. Antigen specificity for these receptors is unknown. Time point: sample taken at primary tumor resection. Specimen: lung tumor tissue, collected at surgery. The receptors come from a male donor with early-stage non-small cell lung cancer.

For this clonotype: This beta chain is off target for a library built for alpha chains, so its abundance means little. The V and J genes are TRBV7-6 and TRBJ2-3; 12 bases map to TRBD2. The V and J ends lost 7 bases and 3 bases, in that order; junction bases with no gene match: 8. CDR1 and CDR2 (germline): SGHVS, FNYEAQ. This CDR3 region has 16 residues. CDR3 bases: TGTGCCAGCACCACCCGAACTAGCGGGAGGACAGATACGCAGTATTTT. It codes for CASTTRTSGRTDTQYF. The full variable domain, completed using reference TRBV7-6 and TRBJ2-3, is GAGVSQSPRYKVTKRGQDVALRCDPISGHVSLYWYRQALGQGPEFLTYFNYEAQQDKSGLPNDRFSAERPEGSISTLTIQRTEQRDSAMYRCASTTRTSGRTDTQYFGPGTRLTVL.

This clonotype was seen at least ten times. With the library built for alpha chains, this beta chain is off target and its frequency is not meaningful. The J gene is TRBJ1-1, the V gene TRBV2, with 9 bases fitting TRBD1. Germline V CDR1 and CDR2: SNHLY, FYNNEI. This CDR3 is 15 amino acids long. Germline trimming cut 2 bases from V and 1 base from J; bases unmatched to any gene: 2. The CDR3 sequence is CASSEQGQGNTEAFF. The DNA for the CDR3 is TGTGCCAGCAGTGAACAGGGACAGGGGAACACTGAAGCTTTCTTT.

Concerning this clonotype: For a library built for alpha chains, this beta chain is a stray read; little rests on its size. The rearrangement links TRBV7-8 to TRBJ2-6, with D perhaps matching TRBD1 (6 bases). With 5 bases removed from V and 0 bases from J, the gap between germline ends came to 14 bases. The CDR3 is 17 residues long. Looked up from germline, CDR1 is SGHVS and CDR2 is FQNEAQ. CDR3 nucleotide sequence: TGTGCCAGCAGCCGAAACAGGGATTCCTCTGGGGCCAACGTCCTGACTTTC. Translating gives CASSRNRDSSGANVLTF.

This clonotype was observed many times. The library was built for alpha chains, so this beta chain is an off-target read and its size means little. The chain joins TRBV6-1 to TRBJ1-2, with no clear D. The CDR3 consists of 12 residues. Trimming removed 7 bases at V and 3 bases at J, with 9 bases between. The germline gives CDR1 MNHNS, CDR2 SASEGT. CDR3 sequence (DNA): TGTGCCAGCATAAAAGGAGACTATGGCTACACCTTC. The encoded protein is CASIKGDYGYTF.

The table lists this clonotype with many counts. Because this beta chain is a stray read in a library intended to capture alpha chains, its abundance should not be given much weight. The genes are TRBV24-1 and TRBJ2-5, with 7 bases aligning to TRBD2. This CDR3 region has 16 residues. The germline V gene has CDR1 KGHDR and CDR2 SFDVKD. V was pared by 5 bases and J by 2 bases, with 10 bases of the junction left unmatched. CDR3 region: CATSAGLGSGQETQYF. The CDR3 DNA reads TGTGCCACCAGTGCTGGTTTAGGTAGCGGGCAAGAGACCCAGTACTTC.

This clonotype was recorded many times. Because the library targeted alpha chains, this beta chain is an off-target read whose size means little. J is TRBJ2-2 and V is TRBV27; 10 bases line up with TRBD2. Germline CDR1 MNHEY, CDR2 SMNVEV (reference sequence). Trimming took 4 bases from V and 7 from J; bases not matched to a gene: 6. This CDR3 region has 15 residues. CDR3 region: CASSSASGSGGELFF. The CDR3 bases are TGTGCCAGCAGTTCGGCTAGCGGGAGCGGCGGGGAGCTGTTTTTT.